The following is a TCR beta chain sequence with its context. Its antigen is as yet unknown. The data derive from a study of T cell responses to AZD1222 COVID-19 vaccine. The CDR3 runs to 15 residues. V lost 2 bases and J 1 base, leaving 10 bases between the germline ends. Germline CDR1 SGHVS, CDR2 FNYEAQ. Study-wide results and caveats: Two AZD1222 administrations were followed by greater Spike-specific TCR breadth and depth. Unmutated regions of variants are reportedly targeted by nearly half of spike-specific TCRs.

Data came from immunoSEQ multiplex PCR; TCRdb stores just in-frame clones and leaves some out. This table lists about 140,000 clones. The sequenced sample was peripheral blood. This chain uses TRBV7-6 with TRBJ2-3; TRBD2 is a possible D gene (6 bases). The TCR originated in an adult in good health. For the CDR3, the DNA is TGTGCCAGCAGCTTAAGGTGGGGGGGCACAGATACGCAGTATTTT. Protein product: CASSLRWGGTDTQYF.